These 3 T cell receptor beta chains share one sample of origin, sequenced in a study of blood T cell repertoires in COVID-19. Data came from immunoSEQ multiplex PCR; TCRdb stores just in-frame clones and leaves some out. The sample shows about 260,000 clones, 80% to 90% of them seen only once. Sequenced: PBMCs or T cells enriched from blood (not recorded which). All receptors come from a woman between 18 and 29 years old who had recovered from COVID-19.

The CDR3 loop reads CASNQRGSYNEQFF. The CDR3 DNA is TGTGCCAGTAACCAGCGGGGCTCCTACAATGAGCAGTTCTTC. The chain links TRBV19 to TRBJ2-1, with TRBD2 matching over 7 bases. Trimming cost V 7 bases and J 0 bases; bases outside gene matches: 3. CDR3 length: 14 amino acids. The germline V gene has CDR1 LNHDA and CDR2 SQIVND (reference sequence).

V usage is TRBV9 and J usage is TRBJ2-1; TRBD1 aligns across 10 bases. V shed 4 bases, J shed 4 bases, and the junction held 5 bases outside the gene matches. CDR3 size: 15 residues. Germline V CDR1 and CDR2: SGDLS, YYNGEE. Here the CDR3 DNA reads TGTGCCAGCAGCCTCCGACAGGGGGCATACAATGAGCAGTTCTTC. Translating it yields CASSLRQGAYNEQFF.

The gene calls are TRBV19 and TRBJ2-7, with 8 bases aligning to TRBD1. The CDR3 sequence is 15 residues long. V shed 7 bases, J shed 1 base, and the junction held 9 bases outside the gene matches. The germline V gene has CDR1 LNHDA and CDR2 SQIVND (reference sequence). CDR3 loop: CASKYPGQGSYEQYF. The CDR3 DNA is TGTGCCAGTAAGTACCCAGGACAGGGATCCTACGAGCAGTACTTC.